This TCR beta chain appears in the sequencing data of a study of identical twins. Whole-study results and caveats: Out-of-frame sharing of TCR alpha in monozygotic twins was underestimated by models.

CDR3 length: 15 residues. The V end lost 4 bases, the J end lost 3 bases, and 17 bases lay between the germline ends. Germline CDR1 SGDLS, CDR2 YYNGEE. TCRdb re-analysed the 5' RACE reads in MiXCR, keeping a single row per CDR3 protein. This sample has 450,000 or so distinct CDR3 sequences, with roughly 24% found just once. Worth noting for this clonotype: Antigen unknown.

Another study also made use of these data, one on T cells expressing NK-cell markers. That publication notes: An anti-gamma-delta TCR antibody restricted sorting to alpha-beta TCR T cells in several experiments.

The chain carries TRBV9 and TRBJ2-7; TRBD1 or TRBD2 may be the D gene (8 bases each). The clonotype originates from a woman aged 18-29 years in good health. What was sequenced was CD4+ T cells sorted from blood. The CDR3 nucleotides are TGTGCCAGCAGCCCAGCGGGAGACAGGGGCTACGAGCAGTACTTC. Translating it yields CASSPAGDRGYEQYF. Filled out from reference TRBV9 and TRBJ2-7, the complete variable domain reads DSGVTQTPKHLITATGQRVTLRCSPRSGDLSVYWYQQSLDQGLQFLIQYYNGEERAKGNILERFSAQQFPDLHSELNLSSLELGDSALYFCASSPAGDRGYEQYFGPGTRLTVT.